This TCR beta chain was documented in a study of blood T cell repertoires in COVID-19. About the research overall: The origin of the acute and convalescent COVID-19 samples was the United States, Italy and Spain.

After removal of 3 bases from V and 7 bases from J, the junction contained 4 bases not matched to a gene. Germline loops: CDR1 GTSNPN, CDR2 SVGIG (reference sequence). The CDR3 has 13 residues. Original methodology: Scientists estimated how many nucleated cells there were by amplifying reference gene primers. The repertoire was sequenced with immunoSEQ multiplex PCR; TCRdb's copy has only in-frame clones and lacks some. V, J and clone size are taken as reported in that table, and D and trimming were inferred from the DNA itself. The sample consists of under 140,000 clones, around nine tenths of them appearing once.

Material: peripheral blood. This clonotype was obtained from a human donor in a cohort sampled during active COVID-19. The chain combines TRBV30 with TRBJ1-4; 8 nucleotides match TRBD1. CDR3 sequence: CAWRSGTGEKLFF. The CDR3 DNA follows: TGTGCCTGGAGGTCGGGGACAGGTGAAAAACTGTTTTTT.